The 14 T cell receptor beta chains in this list originate from one sample, sequenced in a study of human T cells and chemical hapten exposure. The sample's time point: patch test 2, 6 weeks after DPC sensitization. Treatment meaning: therapeutic diphenylcyclopropenone sensitization with weekly scalp DPC. TCRdb re-called the RACE reads with MiXCR, one entry per CDR3 protein. Among roughly 150,000 distinct CDR3 sequences listed, around 11% were seen once. The sample here was whole blood, taken in connection with sensitization to the hapten diphenylcyclopropenone (DPC). The origin of the receptors is a woman between 50 and 59 years old with alopecia areata. Some clones in this sample may be carry-over from other donors' samples.

The genes are TRBV12-3 or TRBV12-4 and TRBJ2-7, with TRBD2 matching 11 bases. The ends lost 5 bases at V and 6 bases at J; junction bases unmatched: 6. The CDR3 totals 14 residues. CDR3 in amino acids: CASSPVTSGSEQYF. As DNA, the CDR3 is TGTGCCAGCAGTCCCGTTACTAGCGGGAGCGAGCAGTACTTC.

This clonotype was detected many times. The chain joins TRBV20-1 to TRBJ2-5; 9 bases line up with TRBD1. The CDR3 has 14 amino acids. V lost 0 bases, J lost 5 bases, and 4 bases stayed unmatched. The germline V gene encodes CDR1 DFQATT and CDR2 SNEGSKA (reference sequence). The CDR3 DNA reads TGCAGTGCTAGAGAGACAGGGGGAGCGGAGACCCAGTACTTC. It specifies CSARETGGAETQYF.

This chain links TRBV30 with TRBJ1-1; D is unresolved. Germline V gene data show CDR1 as GTSNPN and CDR2 as SVGIG (reference sequence). The CDR3 sequence is 13 residues long. V gave up 7 bases and J gave up 5 bases, with 17 bases separating them. CDR3 amino acids: CAFSDSLGTEAFF. The CDR3 DNA follows: TGTGCCTTTTCTGACTCACTGGGGACTGAAGCTTTCTTT.

A word on this clonotype: This may come from a read error, since a much larger clone is one base off. The chain links TRBV28 to TRBJ2-7, with 10 bases lining up with TRBD2. The CDR3 has 15 amino acids. From germline, CDR1 is MDHEN and CDR2 SYDVKM. CDR3 protein: CASSFSGRVLYELYF. The CDR3, as DNA: TGTGCCAGCAGTTTCAGCGGGAGGGTTTTGTACGAGCTGTACTTC.

This clonotype was counted many times. J is TRBJ2-2 and V is TRBV15; possibly TRBD2 for D (6 bases). V was shortened by 0 bases and J by 0 bases, with 11 bases between the two germline ends. Germline assignment: CDR1 LNHNV and CDR2 YYDKDF (reference sequence). The CDR3 length is 17 residues. The CDR3 bases are TGTGCCACCAGCAGAGATTATGGAGGGTCGAACACCGGGGAGCTGTTTTTT. Protein sequence: CATSRDYGGSNTGELFF.

This clonotype came up a few times. The genes are TRBV2 and TRBJ1-4; tentatively, D is TRBD1 (6 bases). This CDR3 region has 16 residues. V gave up 6 bases and J gave up 3 bases, with 17 bases separating them. The germline V gene has CDR1 SNHLY and CDR2 FYNNEI. The CDR3 is CASSEGGLGPNEKLFF. The CDR3 bases are TGTGCCAGCAGCGAGGGGGGCCTCGGGCCTAATGAAAAACTGTTTTTT.

This clonotype has ten or more counts. The CDR3 coding sequence is TGTGCCAGCAGTTACCGCTGGATAGCGGGAGGGCCGGGCAATGAGCAGTTCTTC. As protein: CASSYRWIAGGPGNEQFF. The V call is TRBV6-5, the J call TRBJ2-1; 11 nucleotides align to TRBD2. Germline values: CDR1 MNHEY, CDR2 SVGAGI. The J segment lost 6 bases and the V segment lost 2 bases, leaving 12 bases of the junction unmatched. This CDR3 comprises 18 residues.

Concerning this clonotype itself: Relative to the germline gene, one junction end is altered; a read error may explain this. J is TRBJ2-3 and V is TRBV7-8; weak D call: TRBD2 (6 bases). The length of the CDR3 is 14 residues. Germline V gene sequence: CDR1 SGHVS, CDR2 FQNEAQ. As DNA, the CDR3 is TGTGCCGGCAGCCTAGCGCCATTGGGGGATACGCAGTATTTT. Protein sequence: CAGSLAPLGDTQYF.

This clonotype was detected only a few times. The CDR3 region has the DNA TGCAGCGTTGCCCACAATGAGCAGTTCTTC. Translated, it gives CSVAHNEQFF. The chain combines TRBV29-1 with TRBJ2-1; unclear D gene. V lost 4 bases and J 5 bases, leaving 3 bases between the germline ends. This CDR3 region has 10 residues. The germline V gene has CDR1 SQVTM and CDR2 ANQGSEA.

This clonotype was detected many times. V gene TRBV7-9 combines with J gene TRBJ2-1; D remains unclear. Per the germline V gene, CDR1 is SEHNR and CDR2 is FQNEAQ (reference sequence). This CDR3 comprises 16 residues. Trimming shortened V by 5 bases and J by 1 base, and 15 bases separated the two germline ends. CDR3 bases: TGTGCCAGCAGCCCCGTCCAGCTTTATTCCTACAATGAGCAGTTCTTC. Its translation: CASSPVQLYSYNEQFF. Supplemented by reference TRBV7-9 and TRBJ2-1, the full variable domain reads DTGVSQNPRHKITKRGQNVTFRCDPISEHNRLYWYRQTLGQGPEFLTYFQNEAQLEKSRLLSDRFSAERPKGSFSTLEIQRTEQGDSAMYLCASSPVQLYSYNEQFFGPGTRLTVL.

This chain connects TRBV3-1 to TRBJ1-1; TRBD1 matches at 9 bases. This CDR3 region has 17 residues. With 3 bases clipped from V and 4 bases from J, the junction kept 12 bases outside the gene matches. The germline V gene has CDR1 LGHDT and CDR2 YNNKEL (reference sequence). CDR3 sequence: CASSHTGGKVGGTEAFF. Written as DNA, the CDR3 is TGTGCCAGCAGCCATACAGGGGGCAAGGTGGGAGGCACTGAAGCTTTCTTT.

This clonotype was seen at least ten times. V usage is TRBV11-3 and J usage is TRBJ2-3; 8 bases fit TRBD2. Germline trimming cut 6 bases from V and 5 bases from J; bases unmatched to any gene: 4. Germline values: CDR1 SGHNT, CDR2 YENEEA. The CDR3 loop spans 13 amino acids. The CDR3 coding sequence is TGTGCCAGCAGAGCGGGAGCGGGAGATACGCAGTATTTT. Protein: CASRAGAGDTQYF.

The chain uses TRBV2 and TRBJ1-6; 7 nucleotides line up with TRBD1. Germline loops: CDR1 SNHLY, CDR2 FYNNEI. This CDR3 is built from 14 residues. Trimming cost V 6 bases and J 10 bases; bases outside gene matches: 9. The CDR3 DNA is TGTGCCAGCAGGGAGACAGGGCCTAGGTCACCCCTCCACTTT. Translation: CASRETGPRSPLHF. The full variable domain, its missing parts supplied by reference TRBV2 and TRBJ1-6, is EPEVTQTPSHQVTQMGQEVILRCVPISNHLYFYWYRQILGQKVEFLVSFYNNEISEKSEIFDDQFSVERPDGSNFTLKIRSTKLEDSAMYFCASRETGPRSPLHFGNGTRLTVT.

The chain links TRBV7-2 to TRBJ2-2; 8 nucleotides match TRBD1. The CDR3 length is 13 residues. V gave up 5 bases and J gave up 6 bases; unmatched junction bases: 2. Germline assignment: CDR1 SGHTA and CDR2 FQGNSA. The CDR3 sequence is CASSRTGPGELFF. The CDR3 DNA reads TGTGCCAGCAGCCGGACAGGGCCCGGGGAGCTGTTTTTT.